What follows are 18 T cell receptor beta chains derived from one specimen sequenced in a study of shared clonotypes between healthy human individuals. Data came from immunoSEQ multiplex PCR; TCRdb stores just in-frame clones and leaves some out. The repertoire consists of approximately 1.4 million clones, with around 98% occurring once and the leading ten covering approximately 0.44%. Sequenced input: naive CD4+ T cells sorted from blood. The subset: CD45RA+ positively selected. The receptors originated from a man under 40 in good health.

The rearrangement links TRBV4-1 to TRBJ2-7, with a tentative D call TRBD1 (6 bases). CDR3 length equals 16 residues. CDR1 is MGHRA and CDR2 is YSYEKL in the germline V gene. V was shortened by 2 bases and J by 1 base, with 15 bases between the two germline ends. The CDR3 coding sequence is TGCGCCAGCAGCCAACCAGGGGCCTCGCCTTCCTACGAGCAGTACTTC. This codes for CASSQPGASPSYEQYF.

The J gene is TRBJ2-7, the V gene TRBV7-8; TRBD2 aligns across 12 bases. The length of the CDR3 is 16 residues. The germline V gene encodes CDR1 SGHVS and CDR2 FQNEAQ. V shed 5 bases, J shed 5 bases, and the junction held 10 bases outside the gene matches. DNA of the CDR3: TGTGCCAGCAGCCGGACTAGCGGGATTGGTGTCCACGAGCAGTACTTC. This encodes CASSRTSGIGVHEQYF.

Remarks on this clone: Germline is not matched at one junction end, which may reflect a read error. This chain links TRBV13 with TRBJ2-2; TRBD1 agrees at 12 bases. Germline assignment: CDR1 PRHDT and CDR2 FYEKMQ (reference sequence). This CDR3 comprises 15 residues. CDR3 protein: CASSLGTGGSGELFF. In DNA, the CDR3 is TGTGCCAGCAGCCTAGGGACAGGGGGCAGCGGGGAGCTGTTTTTT. Full variable domain (remainder filled in from reference TRBV13 and TRBJ2-2): AAGVIQSPRHLIKEKRETATLKCYPIPRHDTVYWYQQGPGQDPQFLISFYEKMQSDKGSIPDRFSAQQFSDYHSELNMSSLELGDSALYFCASSLGTGGSGELFFGEGSRLTVL.

The chain has TRBV5-1 and TRBJ2-3; 7 nucleotides line up with TRBD1. Germline V CDR1 and CDR2: SGHRS, YFSETQ. The CDR3 runs to 12 residues. V dropped 4 bases and J dropped 14; count of bases not matched to a gene: 10. CDR3 in DNA: TGCGCCAGCAGCCCGGAACCGGGACAGCTGTATTTT. It translates to CASSPEPGQLYF.

J is TRBJ2-5 and V is TRBV7-6; the match to TRBD2 covers 7 bases. The J segment lost 4 bases and the V segment lost 5 bases, leaving 16 bases of the junction unmatched. Germline V lookup: CDR1 SGHVS, CDR2 FNYEAQ. The CDR3 sequence is 17 residues long. The CDR3 DNA reads as TGTGCCAGCAGCCTCACCTTTGGGGGGGTAATCACAGAGACCCAGTACTTC. Its translation: CASSLTFGGVITETQYF. The variable domain in full, completed from reference TRBV7-6 and TRBJ2-5, reads GAGVSQSPRYKVTKRGQDVALRCDPISGHVSLYWYRQALGQGPEFLTYFNYEAQQDKSGLPNDRFSAERPEGSISTLTIQRTEQRDSAMYRCASSLTFGGVITETQYFGPGTRLLVL.

The chain employs TRBV5-1 and TRBJ2-3; D gene ambiguous. The V end lost 1 base, the J end lost 2 bases, and 14 bases lay between the germline ends. CDR1 is SGHRS, CDR2 YFSETQ, per germline. This CDR3 region has 16 residues. Here the CDR3 reads CASSLRSWKSTDTQYF. The CDR3 DNA sequence: TGCGCCAGCAGCTTGCGCTCCTGGAAATCCACAGATACGCAGTATTTT.

The chain uses TRBV4-1 and TRBJ2-3, with a tentative D call TRBD1 (7 bases). Germline loops: CDR1 MGHRA, CDR2 YSYEKL. The CDR3 extends over 14 amino acids. The ends were cut back, 8 bases at V and 5 bases at J, with 17 bases in the middle. In DNA, the CDR3 is TGCGCCAGCGGAGGGGGCAGGGCGGGAGATACGCAGTATTTT. Its protein product is CASGGGRAGDTQYF.

The chain is built from TRBV6-1 and TRBJ1-2; D is unclear. Germline V gene lookup returns CDR1 MNHNS and CDR2 SASEGT. CDR3 length: 14 residues. Trimming cost V 4 bases and J 7 bases, with 16 bases left between them. The CDR3 loop reads CASSVDGHTAGYTF. CDR3 coding DNA: TGTGCCAGCAGTGTGGACGGCCACACTGCTGGCTACACCTTC.

The chain combines TRBV7-3 with TRBJ1-2, with a weak D call TRBD1 (5 bases). V was shortened by 4 bases and J by 4 bases, with 10 bases between the two germline ends. This CDR3 has 13 residues. CDR1 is SGHTA and CDR2 is FQGTGA in the germline V gene. As DNA, the CDR3 is TGTGCCAGCAGCTCCGACAGTACCTATGGCTACACCTTC. It specifies CASSSDSTYGYTF.

The chain combines TRBV5-1 with TRBJ1-3; TRBD1 might be the D (6 bases). V lost 5 bases to trimming and J lost 1 base, with 13 bases between them. Germline V lookup: CDR1 SGHRS, CDR2 YFSETQ. This CDR3 comprises 15 residues. This CDR3 reads CASRDFRGSGNTIYF. CDR3 DNA: TGCGCCAGCAGAGACTTCAGGGGATCTGGAAACACCATATATTTT.

This chain uses TRBV7-6 with TRBJ2-5; D may match TRBD1 or TRBD2 (5 bases each). Per the germline V gene, CDR1 is SGHVS and CDR2 is FNYEAQ. The V end was cut by 0 bases, the J end by 4 bases, with 15 bases between. The CDR3 has 16 residues. The CDR3 region is CASSLAGPGQLETQYF. The CDR3 DNA reads TGTGCCAGCAGCTTAGCGGGCCCGGGGCAGCTAGAGACCCAGTACTTC.

The chain carries TRBV18 and TRBJ2-4; D is unclear. Trimming removed 2 bases at V and 4 bases at J, with 12 bases between. The length of the CDR3 is 15 residues. Per the germline V gene, CDR1 is KGHSH and CDR2 is LQKENI. The CDR3 DNA is TGTGCCAGCTCACCAACGGTCCAAATAAAAAACATTCAGTACTTC. Translating it yields CASSPTVQIKNIQYF.

The chain couples TRBV28 to TRBJ1-2; possibly TRBD1 for D (5 bases). CDR1 is MDHEN and CDR2 is SYDVKM in the germline V gene. The V end lost 1 base, the J end lost 0 bases, and 15 bases lay between the germline ends. The CDR3 has 17 amino acids. The CDR3 protein is CASSLLGTAGPNYGYTF. CDR3 in DNA: TGTGCCAGCAGTTTATTAGGGACGGCAGGGCCTAACTATGGCTACACCTTC.

The J gene is TRBJ1-3, the V gene TRBV9; tentative D call: TRBD1 (6 bases). CDR1 and CDR2 (germline): SGDLS, YYNGEE. V was clipped by 3 bases and J by 0 bases, with 10 bases between them. The CDR3 consists of 15 residues. The CDR3 DNA reads TGTGCCAGCAGCGGACAGGCTATCTCTGGAAACACCATATATTTT. The encoded protein is CASSGQAISGNTIYF.

As to this clone: This sample includes further DNA sequences coding for the same CDR3. The rearrangement uses TRBV18 and TRBJ2-3; D is unclear. Germline V lookup: CDR1 KGHSH, CDR2 LQKENI. V dropped 4 bases and J dropped 1 base, with 3 bases sitting between them. The CDR3 covers 12 residues. The CDR3 DNA reads TGTGCCAGCTCACTCCGCACAGATACGCAGTATTTT. This encodes CASSLRTDTQYF.

The V call is TRBV2, the J call TRBJ2-1; no firm D call. The CDR3 is 11 residues long. Germline values: CDR1 SNHLY, CDR2 FYNNEI. V was pared by 3 bases and J by 8 bases, with 5 bases between. The CDR3 DNA reads TGTGCCAGCAGTGAGAGATATGAGCAGTTCTTC. The encoded protein is CASSERYEQFF.

The chain is built from TRBV7-8 and TRBJ2-6; a possible D gene is TRBD2 (5 bases). The CDR3 length is 16 residues. Germline V gives CDR1 SGHVS, CDR2 FQNEAQ. V was pared by 5 bases and J by 4 bases, with 15 bases between. The CDR3 bases are TGTGCCAGCAGCCCGGGTGGAGGCTCGGGGGCCAACGTCCTGACTTTC. This translates into CASSPGGGSGANVLTF.

This clone appeared a single time. V usage is TRBV19 and J usage is TRBJ2-4; TRBD2 is a possible D gene (6 bases). The CDR3 length is 15 residues. V was pared by 6 bases and J by 3 bases, with 15 bases between. Germline lookup yields CDR1 LNHDA and CDR2 SQIVND (reference sequence). CDR3 sequence reads: CASRKAGTHKNIQYF. DNA of the CDR3: TGTGCCAGTAGGAAGGCTGGGACTCACAAAAACATTCAGTACTTC.